Sequencing of this T cell receptor beta chain was carried out in a study of blood T cell repertoires in COVID-19. Looking at the study overall: Spain, Italy and the United States supplied samples that represented acute and convalescent COVID-19. PBMCs, B-cell-depleted T cells, or T cells provided the cDNA or gDNA that made up the material.

This CDR3 is built from 15 residues. V was pared by 6 bases and J by 7 bases, with 9 bases of the junction left unmatched. CDR1 and CDR2 from the germline V gene are SNHLY and FYNNEI. TCRdb keeps only in-frame clones here, not all; method: immunoSEQ multiplex PCR. The sample yields almost 2,500 clones, around 90% seen once. This rearrangement joins TRBV2 to TRBJ2-2; 9 nucleotides align to TRBD2. The clonotype originates from a man in his 70s with active COVID-19. The sample was peripheral blood. In nucleotides, the CDR3 is TGTGCCAGCAGGACTTTAGCGGGAGCGGTCGGGGAGCTGTTTTTT. Protein product: CASRTLAGAVGELFF.